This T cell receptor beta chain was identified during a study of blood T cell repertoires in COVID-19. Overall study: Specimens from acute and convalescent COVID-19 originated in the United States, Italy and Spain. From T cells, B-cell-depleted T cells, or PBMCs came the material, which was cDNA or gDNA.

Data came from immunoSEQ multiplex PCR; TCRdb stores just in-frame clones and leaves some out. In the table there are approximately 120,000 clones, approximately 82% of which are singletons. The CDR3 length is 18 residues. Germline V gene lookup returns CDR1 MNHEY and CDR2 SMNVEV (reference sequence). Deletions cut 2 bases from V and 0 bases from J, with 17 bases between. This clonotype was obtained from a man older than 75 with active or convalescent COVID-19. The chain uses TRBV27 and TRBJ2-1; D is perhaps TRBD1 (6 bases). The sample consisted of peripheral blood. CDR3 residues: CASSLEGTLRSSYNEQFF. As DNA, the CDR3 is TGTGCCAGCAGTTTAGAGGGGACACTACGGAGCTCCTACAATGAGCAGTTCTTC.